This T cell receptor beta chain was recovered during a study of T-cell memory formation after mild COVID-19. Study details: Largely donor-specific sequence clusters came from a couple of donors. Overall study results and limits: Contracting clones from day 15 to 85 had balanced CD4/CD8; later expanders favoured CD4+. Chiefly within CM and EM were the contracting CD4+ clones; CD8+ ones were within EMRA.

This CDR3 region has 15 residues. The germline gives CDR1 LNHDA, CDR2 SQIVND (reference sequence). V was trimmed by 4 bases and J by 2 bases, leaving 15 bases between them. On this clonotype: What it binds is not known.

TCR alpha and TCR beta cDNA libraries carrying sample barcodes and UMIs came from 5'RACE with constant-segment primers. TCRdb redid the calling of the 5' RACE reads with MiXCR, one entry per CDR3 protein. The sample records hundreds of thousands of distinct CDR3 sequences, 16% being singletons. The specimen was PBMCs or a T cell subset sorted from them (not recorded which). This TCR derives from a man aged 18 to 29 who had mild COVID-19 (a few samples of this study predate the infection). Cell type and time point are not known. The J gene is TRBJ2-7, the V gene TRBV19, with D perhaps matching TRBD2 (5 bases). In DNA, the CDR3 is TGTGCCAGTAGTACACGGACCGGAGGCCCCTACGAGCAGTACTTC. Its protein product is CASSTRTGGPYEQYF.